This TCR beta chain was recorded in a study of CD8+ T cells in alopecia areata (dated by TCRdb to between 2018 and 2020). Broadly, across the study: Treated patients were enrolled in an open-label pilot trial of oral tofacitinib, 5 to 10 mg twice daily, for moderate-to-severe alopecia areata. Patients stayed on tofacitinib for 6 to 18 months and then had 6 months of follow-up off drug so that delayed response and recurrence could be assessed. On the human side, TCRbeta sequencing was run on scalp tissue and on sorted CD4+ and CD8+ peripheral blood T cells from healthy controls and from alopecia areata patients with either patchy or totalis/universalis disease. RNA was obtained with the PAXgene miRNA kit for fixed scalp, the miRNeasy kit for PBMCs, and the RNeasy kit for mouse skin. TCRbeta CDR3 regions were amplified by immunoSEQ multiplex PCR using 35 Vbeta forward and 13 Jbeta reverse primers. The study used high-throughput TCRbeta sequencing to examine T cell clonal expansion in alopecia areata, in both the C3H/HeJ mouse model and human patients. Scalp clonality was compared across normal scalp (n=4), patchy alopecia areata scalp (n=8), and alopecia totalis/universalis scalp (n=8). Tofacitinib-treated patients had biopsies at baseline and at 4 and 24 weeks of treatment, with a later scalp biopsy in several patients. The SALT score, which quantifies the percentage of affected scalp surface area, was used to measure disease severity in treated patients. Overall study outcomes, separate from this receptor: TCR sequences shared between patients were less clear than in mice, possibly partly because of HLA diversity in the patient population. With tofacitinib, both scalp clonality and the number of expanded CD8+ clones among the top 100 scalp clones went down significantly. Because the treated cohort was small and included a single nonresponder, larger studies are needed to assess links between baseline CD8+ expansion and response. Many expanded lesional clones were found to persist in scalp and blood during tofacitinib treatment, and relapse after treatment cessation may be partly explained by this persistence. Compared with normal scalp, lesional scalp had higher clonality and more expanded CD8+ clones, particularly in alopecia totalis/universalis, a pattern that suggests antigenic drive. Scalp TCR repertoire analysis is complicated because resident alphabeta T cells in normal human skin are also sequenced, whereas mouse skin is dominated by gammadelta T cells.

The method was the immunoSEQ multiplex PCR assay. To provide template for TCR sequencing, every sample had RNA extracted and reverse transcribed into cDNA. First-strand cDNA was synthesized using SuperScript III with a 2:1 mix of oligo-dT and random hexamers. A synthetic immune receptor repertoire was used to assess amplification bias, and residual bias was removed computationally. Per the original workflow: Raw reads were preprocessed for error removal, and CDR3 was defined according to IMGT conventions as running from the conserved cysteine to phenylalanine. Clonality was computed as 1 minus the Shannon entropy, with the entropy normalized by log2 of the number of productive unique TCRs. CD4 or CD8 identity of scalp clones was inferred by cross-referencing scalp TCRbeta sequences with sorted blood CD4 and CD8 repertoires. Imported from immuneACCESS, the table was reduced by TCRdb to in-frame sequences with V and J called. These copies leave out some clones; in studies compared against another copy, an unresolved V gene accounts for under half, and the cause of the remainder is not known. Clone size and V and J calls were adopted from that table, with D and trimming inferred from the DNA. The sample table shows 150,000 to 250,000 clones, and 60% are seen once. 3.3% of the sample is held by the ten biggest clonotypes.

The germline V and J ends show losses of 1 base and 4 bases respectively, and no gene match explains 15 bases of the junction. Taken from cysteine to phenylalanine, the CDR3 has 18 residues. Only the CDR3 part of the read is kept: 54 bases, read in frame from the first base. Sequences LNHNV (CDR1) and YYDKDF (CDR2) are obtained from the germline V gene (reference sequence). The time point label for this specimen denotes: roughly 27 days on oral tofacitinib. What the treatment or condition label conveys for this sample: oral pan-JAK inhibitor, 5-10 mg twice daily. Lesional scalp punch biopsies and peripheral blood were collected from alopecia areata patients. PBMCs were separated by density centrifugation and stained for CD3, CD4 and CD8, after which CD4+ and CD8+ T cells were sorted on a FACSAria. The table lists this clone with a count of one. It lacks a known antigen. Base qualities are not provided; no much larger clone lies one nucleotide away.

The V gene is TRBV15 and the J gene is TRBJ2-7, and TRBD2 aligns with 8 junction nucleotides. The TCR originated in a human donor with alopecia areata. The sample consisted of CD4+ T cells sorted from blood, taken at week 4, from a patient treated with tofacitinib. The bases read TGTGCCACCAGCAGAGTCGCCGGGAGGGTAGCGGGATGGTACGAGCAGTACTTC. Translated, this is CATSRVAGRVAGWYEQYF. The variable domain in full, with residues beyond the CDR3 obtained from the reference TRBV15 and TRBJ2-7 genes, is DAMVIQNPRYQVTQFGKPVTLSCSQTLNHNVMYWYQQKSSQAPKLLFHYYDKDFNNEADTPDNFQSRRPNTSFCFLDIRSPGLGDTAMYLCATSRVAGRVAGWYEQYFGPGTRLTVT.